These 19 T cell receptor beta chains were all obtained from the same sample, sequenced in a study of TIL therapy for anti-PD-1-resistant metastatic lung cancer. Time point in this sample: pre-treatment sample, taken before nivolumab and TIL therapy. This was the immunoSEQ v3 assay. Only in-frame clones appear in the TCRdb table, and some are missing; sequencing was by immunoSEQ multiplex PCR. The data hold 25,000 to 35,000 clones, with 74% observed a single time. The specimen was blood, collected at baseline. The source is a woman aged 30 to 85 with non-small cell lung cancer.

The chain combines TRBV7-9 with TRBJ2-3, with TRBD2 identical over 10 bases. Germline CDR1 reads SEHNR; CDR2 reads FQNEAQ (reference sequence). V trimming: 2 bases; J trimming: 7 bases; junction bases outside the gene matches: 6. The CDR3 consists of 15 residues. The CDR3 region has the DNA TGTGCCAGCAGCTTAAGGCTAGCGGGAGAGCATACGCAGTATTTT. It yields the protein CASSLRLAGEHTQYF.

This clone has just a few counts. The CDR3 loop is CASRDISAQYF. The DNA for the CDR3 is TGCGCCAGCAGGGACATTTCGGCCCAGTACTTC. The chain recombines TRBV5-1 with TRBJ2-5, with D possibly being TRBD1 (5 bases). The CDR3 is made up of 11 amino acids. The germline V and J ends were trimmed by 5 bases and 9 bases, with 11 bases remaining between them. Germline-derived CDR1 and CDR2 are SGHRS and YFSETQ. The full variable domain, rest sourced from reference TRBV5-1 and TRBJ2-5, is KAGVTQTPRYLIKTRGQQVTLSCSPISGHRSVSWYQQTPGQGLQFLFEYFSETQRNKGNFPGRFSGRQFSNSRSEMNVSTLELGDSALYLCASRDISAQYFGPGTRLLVL.

The table lists this clone with a count of one. The chain links TRBV10-3 to TRBJ2-2, with D possibly matching TRBD1 (6 bases). This CDR3 is 15 amino acids long. CDR1 and CDR2 from the germline V gene are ENHRY and SYGVKD. The V gene lost 8 bases and the J gene lost 3 bases, with 16 bases spanning the gap. Here the CDR3 reads CAIPQGTLDTGELFF. The CDR3, as DNA: TGTGCCATCCCCCAGGGGACATTGGACACCGGGGAGCTGTTTTTT.

Remarks on this clone: The same CDR3 is also encoded by other DNA sequences in this sample. The chain has TRBV7-8 and TRBJ2-5, with D uncertain. Trimming left V 5 bases short and J 5 bases short, with 9 bases between. This CDR3 contains 12 residues. Germline CDR1 and CDR2: SGHVS and FQNEAQ. Here the CDR3 DNA reads TGTGCCAGCAGCCCACGGCCGGAGACCCAGTACTTC. It codes for CASSPRPETQYF.

The chain recombines TRBV27 with TRBJ2-1; D remains ambiguous. Trimming took 2 bases from V and 8 from J, leaving 22 bases between them. The CDR3 consists of 17 residues. Germline V gene sequence: CDR1 MNHEY, CDR2 SMNVEV (reference sequence). In DNA, the CDR3 is TGTGCCAGCAGTTTACGCCTAAGGGCGTCTAGATCGGATGAGCAGTTCTTC. Encoded protein: CASSLRLRASRSDEQFF.

The DNA of the CDR3 is TGTGCCAGCAGCCAAGCGGGGGGGCCTTGGAGCAATCAGCCCCAGCATTTT. Its translation is CASSQAGGPWSNQPQHF. The chain employs TRBV14 and TRBJ1-5; D possibly corresponds to TRBD1 (6 bases). CDR1 and CDR2 from the germline V gene are SGHDN and FVKESK. The V gene lost 1 base and the J gene lost 1 base, with 14 bases spanning the gap. The CDR3 is 17 amino acids.

This chain joins TRBV5-1 and TRBJ2-1, with 7 positions matching TRBD2. The germline gives CDR1 SGHRS, CDR2 YFSETQ. The V gene end was trimmed by 2 bases and the J gene end by 8 bases; junction bases not matched to a gene: 10. CDR3 size: 15 residues. The CDR3 region has the DNA TGCGCCAGCAGCTTTGAGGGAGGGCCGGGGTATGAGCAGTTCTTC. Its protein product is CASSFEGGPGYEQFF.

The gene calls are TRBV7-2 and TRBJ2-1, with 13 bases that match TRBD2. Germline loops: CDR1 SGHTA, CDR2 FQGNSA. CDR3 size: 19 residues. The V and J ends lost 0 bases and 6 bases, in that order; junction bases with no gene match: 11. Here the CDR3 reads CASSLAVPGLAGRSNEQFF. The CDR3 nucleotides are TGTGCCAGCAGCTTAGCAGTCCCGGGACTAGCGGGGAGGTCCAATGAGCAGTTCTTC. Looking up the rest from reference TRBV7-2 and TRBJ2-1 gives the full variable domain: GAGVSQSPSNKVTEKGKDVELRCDPISGHTALYWYRQSLGQGLEFLIYFQGNSAPDKSGLPSDRFSAERTGGSVSTLTIQRTQQEDSAVYLCASSLAVPGLAGRSNEQFFGPGTRLTVL.

The chain links TRBV6-1 to TRBJ2-5, with TRBD1 as a possible D gene (6 bases). The CDR3 runs 13 residues. Germline CDR1 and CDR2: MNHNS and SASEGT. The V and J ends lost 6 bases and 1 base respectively, with 9 bases between them. The CDR3 nucleotides read TGTGCCAGCAGAACACAGGGCCAAGAGACCCAGTACTTC. Translation: CASRTQGQETQYF.

A single count supports this clone. CDR3 in DNA: TGTGCCAGCAGTCAAAGGGGGAACCCTTCCACAGATACGCAGTATTTT. Protein sequence: CASSQRGNPSTDTQYF. J is TRBJ2-3 and V is TRBV25-1, with a tentative D call TRBD1 (6 bases). Germline loops: CDR1 MGHDK, CDR2 SYGVNS. CDR3 length: 16 residues. Trimming stripped 5 bases from V and 2 bases from J, with 17 bases between.

This chain links TRBV6-1 with TRBJ1-2; TRBD1 matches at 7 bases. The CDR3 is made up of 13 amino acids. V lost 6 bases and J lost 7; bases outside the gene matches: 8. Germline V CDR1 and CDR2: MNHNS, SASEGT. CDR3 loop: CASSVAGTVGYTF. CDR3 nucleotide sequence: TGTGCCAGCAGCGTAGCCGGGACAGTTGGCTACACCTTC.

This clone has only a few counts. This chain uses TRBV19 with TRBJ2-7; perhaps TRBD2 as D (6 bases). The V end lost 5 bases, the J end lost 5 bases, and 13 bases lay between the germline ends. This CDR3 is built from 13 residues. Germline V gives CDR1 LNHDA, CDR2 SQIVND (reference sequence). CDR3 residues: CASSVGRGDEQYF. Here the CDR3 DNA reads TGTGCCAGTAGTGTCGGGCGGGGCGACGAGCAGTACTTC. The full variable domain, its missing parts supplied by reference TRBV19 and TRBJ2-7, is DGGITQSPKYLFRKEGQNVTLSCEQNLNHDAMYWYRQDPGQGLRLIYYSQIVNDFQKGDIAEGYSVSREKKESFPLTVTSAQKNPTAFYLCASSVGRGDEQYFGPGTRLTVT.

The chain is built from TRBV6-5 and TRBJ1-5, with D possibly being TRBD1 (6 bases). Trimming took off 5 bases at V and 0 bases at J, with 11 bases between the two ends. The CDR3 totals 15 residues. The V gene's germline CDR1 is MNHEY and CDR2 SVGAGI. The CDR3 protein is CASSGGQPSNQPQHF. The CDR3 DNA sequence: TGTGCCAGCAGTGGGGGCCAACCTAGCAATCAGCCCCAGCATTTT.

The rearrangement links TRBV5-6 to TRBJ2-5, with 7 positions matching TRBD1. TRBJ2-7 matches the DNA end more closely, so the J call is doubtful. This CDR3 region has 14 residues. From germline, CDR1 is SGHDT and CDR2 YYEEEE. CDR3: CASSTRQGIYEQYF. DNA for the CDR3: TGTGCCAGCAGCACACGACAGGGAATCTACGAGCAGTACTTC.

The V call is TRBV19, the J call TRBJ1-1; no clear D gene. V shed 4 bases and J shed 0 bases, with 12 bases lying between them. The CDR3 covers 15 residues. Germline V lookup: CDR1 LNHDA, CDR2 SQIVND (reference sequence). In DNA form, the CDR3 reads TGTGCCAGTAGTACCGGCAGAAATCTGAACACTGAAGCTTTCTTT. Protein sequence: CASSTGRNLNTEAFF. The complete variable domain, with remaining parts taken from reference TRBV19 and TRBJ1-1, reads DGGITQSPKYLFRKEGQNVTLSCEQNLNHDAMYWYRQDPGQGLRLIYYSQIVNDFQKGDIAEGYSVSREKKESFPLTVTSAQKNPTAFYLCASSTGRNLNTEAFFGQGTRLTVV.

This clone was observed a handful of times. The V call is TRBV2, the J call TRBJ2-2; 7 nucleotides line up with TRBD1. The germline V gene has CDR1 SNHLY and CDR2 FYNNEI. The CDR3 sequence is 14 residues long. V lost 10 bases, J lost 3 bases, and 8 bases stayed unmatched. CDR3 coding DNA: TGTGCCACCCACGGGACAGACCACACCGGGGAGCTGTTTTTT. Its protein is CATHGTDHTGELFF.

The gene calls are TRBV18 and TRBJ1-5; the match to TRBD1 covers 9 bases. The germline V gene has CDR1 KGHSH and CDR2 LQKENI. With V trimmed by 3 bases and J by 11 bases, 11 bases remained unmatched. This CDR3 is built from 15 residues. Written as DNA, the CDR3 is TGTGCCAGCTCACCCCCCGGGACAGGGTCCCAGGCCCAGCATTTT. Amino acids: CASSPPGTGSQAQHF.

The chain has TRBV29-1 and TRBJ2-2, with TRBD1 matching 7 bases. This CDR3 spans 13 amino acids. Looked up from germline, CDR1 is SQVTM and CDR2 is ANQGSEA. The CDR3 nucleotides are TGCAGTGCCGACAGGGTTGGGGCCGGGGAGCTGTTTTTT. Its translation: CSADRVGAGELFF.

The chain links TRBV5-1 to TRBJ2-5, with D possibly being TRBD1 (6 bases). Trimming cost V 0 bases and J 2 bases, with 8 bases left between them. The CDR3 contains 14 residues. Germline assignment: CDR1 SGHRS and CDR2 YFSETQ. The CDR3 DNA sequence: TGCGCCAGCAGCTTGGGGACAGAACAAGAGACCCAGTACTTC. Translating it yields CASSLGTEQETQYF.